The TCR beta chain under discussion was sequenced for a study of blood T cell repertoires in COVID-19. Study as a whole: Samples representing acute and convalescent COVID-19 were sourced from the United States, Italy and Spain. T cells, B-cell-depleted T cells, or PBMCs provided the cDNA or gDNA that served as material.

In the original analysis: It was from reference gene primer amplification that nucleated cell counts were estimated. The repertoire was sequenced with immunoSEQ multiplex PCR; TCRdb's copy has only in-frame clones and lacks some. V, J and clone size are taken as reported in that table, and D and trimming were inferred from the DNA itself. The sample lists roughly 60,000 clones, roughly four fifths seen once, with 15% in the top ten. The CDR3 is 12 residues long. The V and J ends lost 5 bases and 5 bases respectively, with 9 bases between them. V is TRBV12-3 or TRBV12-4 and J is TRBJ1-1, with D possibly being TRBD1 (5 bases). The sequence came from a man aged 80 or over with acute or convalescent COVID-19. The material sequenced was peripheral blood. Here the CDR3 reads CASSRTGTEAFF. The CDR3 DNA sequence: TGTGCCAGCAGTCGCACAGGAACTGAAGCTTTCTTT.